Each of the 28 T cell receptor beta chains below was sequenced from the same sample in a study of blood T cell repertoires in COVID-19 (TCRdb year 2020). Libraries were constructed by the immunoSEQ multiplex PCR assay. TCRdb obtained this table from immuneACCESS and retained in-frame rearrangements with V and J assigned. These tables miss some clones; where compared with another copy, unresolved V genes account for less than half of the shortfall, and the remainder is unexplained. Here the sample has about 21,000 clones; about 88% occur a single time. Of the sample, about a sixth is held by the ten largest clones. Input material: peripheral blood. The receptor source for this set is a man between 65 and 79 years old with acute or convalescent COVID-19.

The chain carries TRBV6-2 or TRBV6-3 and TRBJ2-7, with unresolved D. The CDR3 length is 14 residues. CDR1 MNHEY and CDR2 SVGEGT come from the germline V gene. V shed 5 bases and J shed 0 bases, with 11 bases lying between them. CDR3 sequence: CASSPTVFSYEQYF. Here the CDR3 DNA reads TGTGCCAGCAGTCCGACTGTCTTCTCCTACGAGCAGTACTTC.

The CDR3 DNA reads as TGTGCCAGCAGCTTGGACAGGGGAACCTACAATGAGCAGTTCTTC. Its translation is CASSLDRGTYNEQFF. The chain couples TRBV5-4 to TRBJ2-1, with TRBD1 matching 7 bases. With V trimmed by 0 bases and J by 2 bases, 2 bases remained unmatched. The CDR3 is made up of 15 amino acids. Germline CDR1 and CDR2: SGHNT and YYREEE (reference sequence). The complete variable domain, with remaining parts taken from reference TRBV5-4 and TRBJ2-1, reads ETGVTQSPTHLIKTRGQQVTLRCSSQSGHNTVSWYQQALGQGPQFIFQYYREEENGRGNFPPRFSGLQFPNYSSELNVNALELDDSALYLCASSLDRGTYNEQFFGPGTRLTVL.

This rearrangement joins TRBV7-8 to TRBJ2-7, with D tentatively TRBD2 (6 bases). In germline, CDR1 is SGHVS, CDR2 FQNEAQ. This CDR3 has 16 residues. V lost 2 bases to trimming and J lost 6 bases, with 20 bases between them. The CDR3 here is CASSLMVSGTSPEQYF. DNA of the CDR3: TGTGCCAGCAGCTTAATGGTTTCCGGGACTTCCCCCGAGCAGTACTTC.

V and J are TRBV11-3 and TRBJ2-7; 7 nucleotides line up with TRBD1. The trim removed 6 bases at V and 0 bases at J, leaving 8 bases unmatched. The V gene's germline CDR1 is SGHNT and CDR2 YENEEA. The CDR3 is 15 residues long. DNA of the CDR3: TGTGCCAGCAGTTTTCGACAGGGCGCCTCCTACGAGCAGTACTTC. Its translation is CASSFRQGASYEQYF. Based on the CDR3 plus reference TRBV11-3 and TRBJ2-7, the full variable domain is EAGVVQSPRYKIIEKKQPVAFWCNPISGHNTLYWYLQNLGQGPELLIRYENEEAVDDSQLPKDRFSAERLKGVDSTLKIQPAELGDSAVYLCASSFRQGASYEQYFGPGTRLTVT.

The chain combines TRBV14 with TRBJ2-2, with D unresolved. The CDR3 loop spans 12 amino acids. Per the germline V gene, CDR1 is SGHDN and CDR2 is FVKESK. The V end was cut by 6 bases, the J end by 7 bases, with 9 bases between. CDR3 nucleotide sequence: TGTGCCAGCAGTCCATACGGCGGGGAGCTGTTTTTT. It yields the protein CASSPYGGELFF.

This chain connects TRBV9 to TRBJ2-3, with D perhaps matching TRBD2 (5 bases). The CDR3 sequence is 13 residues long. The V end was cut by 1 base, the J end by 5 bases, with 8 bases between. CDR1 and CDR2 (germline): SGDLS, YYNGEE. The CDR3 DNA follows: TGTGCCAGCAGCGTATCCAGCGGAGATACGCAGTATTTT. The encoded protein is CASSVSSGDTQYF.

This chain connects TRBV7-3 to TRBJ2-1, with TRBD1 matching 10 bases. With V trimmed by 5 bases and J by 8 bases, 12 bases remained unmatched. The CDR3 length is 16 residues. Germline loops: CDR1 SGHTA, CDR2 FQGTGA. The CDR3 DNA is TGTGCCAGCAGCCGCGGACAGGGGGAGTTTGGGGATGAGCAGTTCTTC. It translates to CASSRGQGEFGDEQFF.

V and J are TRBV2 and TRBJ2-2; TRBD1 aligns across 7 bases. Germline lookup yields CDR1 SNHLY and CDR2 FYNNEI. The CDR3 spans 14 residues. Trimming took 3 bases from V and 6 from J; bases not matched to a gene: 4. CDR3 sequence: CASSEATGAGELFF. The CDR3 DNA sequence: TGTGCCAGCAGTGAGGCAACAGGGGCCGGGGAGCTGTTTTTT.

The chain carries TRBV28 and TRBJ2-2, with 8 nucleotides matching TRBD2. Trimming cost V 4 bases and J 3 bases; bases outside gene matches: 7. This CDR3 region has 16 residues. Looked up from germline, CDR1 is MDHEN and CDR2 is SYDVKM. The CDR3 spells CASSSPGGSHTGELFF. The CDR3 coding sequence is TGTGCCAGCAGTTCCCCGGGGGGGTCCCACACCGGGGAGCTGTTTTTT. Full variable domain (remainder filled in from reference TRBV28 and TRBJ2-2): DVKVTQSSRYLVKRTGEKVFLECVQDMDHENMFWYRQDPGLGLRLIYFSYDVKMKEKGDIPEGYSVSREKKERFSLILESASTNQTSMYLCASSSPGGSHTGELFFGEGSRLTVL.

This clone was observed once. The rearrangement joins TRBV5-1 to TRBJ2-7; 10 nucleotides match TRBD2. With 0 bases clipped from V and 0 bases from J, the junction kept 6 bases outside the gene matches. Germline loops: CDR1 SGHRS, CDR2 YFSETQ. This CDR3 is built from 17 residues. The CDR3 loop reads CASSLAGLADLSYEQYF. CDR3 sequence (DNA): TGCGCCAGCAGCTTGGCCGGACTAGCGGACCTCTCCTACGAGCAGTACTTC. The full variable domain, completed using reference TRBV5-1 and TRBJ2-7, is KAGVTQTPRYLIKTRGQQVTLSCSPISGHRSVSWYQQTPGQGLQFLFEYFSETQRNKGNFPGRFSGRQFSNSRSEMNVSTLELGDSALYLCASSLAGLADLSYEQYFGPGTRLTVT.

V gene TRBV9 combines with J gene TRBJ2-2; possibly TRBD2 for D (5 bases). Germline CDR1 is SGDLS and CDR2 is YYNGEE. This CDR3 has 14 residues. The V end was cut by 4 bases, the J end by 1 base, with 8 bases between. CDR3 sequence reads: CASSPEGNTGELFF. Written as DNA, the CDR3 is TGTGCCAGCAGCCCCGAGGGGAACACCGGGGAGCTGTTTTTT.

This sequence joins TRBV5-5 and TRBJ2-1, with 11 bases that match TRBD2. The V and J ends lost 4 bases and 4 bases, in that order; junction bases with no gene match: 10. The CDR3 sequence is 17 residues long. Germline CDR1 is SGHKS and CDR2 is YYEKEE (reference sequence). CDR3 DNA: TGTGCCAGCAGCCTTACACTGGTAGCGGGAGGGTACAATGAGCAGTTCTTC. Encoded protein: CASSLTLVAGGYNEQFF.

This chain uses TRBV19 with TRBJ2-7, with TRBD1 identical over 8 bases. The CDR3 sequence is 14 residues long. V lost 2 bases and J lost 5; bases outside the gene matches: 5. Germline lookup yields CDR1 LNHDA and CDR2 SQIVND (reference sequence). The CDR3 protein is CASSILDREHEQYF. The DNA of the CDR3 is TGTGCCAGTAGTATATTGGACAGGGAACACGAGCAGTACTTC.

The chain couples TRBV19 to TRBJ1-5; 7 nucleotides agree with TRBD1. Germline V gives CDR1 LNHDA, CDR2 SQIVND (reference sequence). This CDR3 has 18 residues. After removal of 0 bases from V and 3 bases from J, the junction contained 11 bases not matched to a gene. CDR3 coding DNA: TGTGCCAGTAGTATAGATGGCGGGACAGCAACTTACAATCAGCCCCAGCATTTT. Translation gives CASSIDGGTATYNQPQHF.

The chain recombines TRBV5-6 with TRBJ2-1; TRBD1 is a possible D gene (5 bases). Looked up from germline, CDR1 is SGHDT and CDR2 is YYEEEE. This CDR3 comprises 14 residues. V was trimmed by 0 bases and J by 8 bases, leaving 12 bases between them. The CDR3, as DNA: TGTGCCAGCAGCTTGGGACAGTCCTTCCATGAGCAGTTCTTC. Its protein product is CASSLGQSFHEQFF.

The V gene is TRBV7-2, the J gene TRBJ1-2; D may be TRBD1 (6 bases). The CDR3 sequence is 15 residues long. Germline values: CDR1 SGHTA, CDR2 FQGNSA. Trimming removed 5 bases at V and 3 bases at J, with 16 bases between. The CDR3 sequence is CASSLGGGTDYGYTF. In DNA, the CDR3 is TGTGCCAGCAGCCTAGGGGGGGGCACCGACTATGGCTACACCTTC.

CDR3 bases: TGTGCCAGCAGCTTCGGACTAGCGGGAGTGGCAGAGACCCAGTACTTC. This encodes CASSFGLAGVAETQYF. V and J are TRBV7-7 and TRBJ2-5; 13 positions agree with TRBD2. Trimming cost V 3 bases and J 4 bases; bases outside gene matches: 5. Germline V CDR1 and CDR2: SSHAT, FNYEAQ (reference sequence). This CDR3 region has 16 residues. The variable domain in full, with the rest retrieved from reference TRBV7-7 and TRBJ2-5, is GAGVSQSPRYKVTKRGQDVTLRCDPISSHATLYWYQQALGQGPEFLTYFNYEAQPDKSGLPSDRFSAERPEGSISTLTIQRTEQRDSAMYRCASSFGLAGVAETQYFGPGTRLLVL.

The CDR3, as DNA: TGTGCCACCAGTGACCTGGACAGTAACTATGGCTACACCTTC. As protein: CATSDLDSNYGYTF. The gene calls are TRBV24-1 and TRBJ1-2; tentatively, D is TRBD1 (6 bases). The germline V and J ends were trimmed by 4 bases and 1 base, with 9 bases remaining between them. The CDR3 runs 14 residues. Germline V lookup: CDR1 KGHDR, CDR2 SFDVKD.

V usage is TRBV3-1 (or the pseudogene TRBV3-2) and J usage is TRBJ2-3, with no clear D. The CDR3 is made up of 14 amino acids. V dropped 1 base and J dropped 6 bases, with 11 bases sitting between them. Germline CDR1 and CDR2: LGHDT and YNNKEL (reference sequence). Here the CDR3 DNA reads TGTGCCAGCAGCCAAGGCACGACTGGGGATACGCAGTATTTT. Translation gives CASSQGTTGDTQYF.

This clone was seen just once. This chain joins TRBV6-5 and TRBJ1-1; 7 bases are shared with TRBD1. This CDR3 has 14 residues. The germline V gene encodes CDR1 MNHEY and CDR2 SVGAGI. V dropped 6 bases and J dropped 7; count of bases not matched to a gene: 11. Written as DNA, the CDR3 is TGTGCCAGCAGCGTCACAGGGGATTATCTTGAAGCTTTCTTT. Its translation: CASSVTGDYLEAFF.

The V gene is TRBV9, the J gene TRBJ2-5; 8 positions match TRBD2. The CDR3 sequence is 15 residues long. The germline V gene has CDR1 SGDLS and CDR2 YYNGEE. J lost 2 bases, V lost 1 base, and 4 bases had no gene match. CDR3 sequence: CASSVMSGRQETQYF. The CDR3, as DNA: TGTGCCAGCAGCGTAATGAGCGGGAGACAAGAGACCCAGTACTTC.

This rearrangement joins TRBV2 to TRBJ2-2; the match to TRBD2 covers 12 bases. Per the germline V gene, CDR1 is SNHLY and CDR2 is FYNNEI. The CDR3 has 17 amino acids. V lost 2 bases to trimming and J lost 6 bases; unmatched junction nucleotides: 7. In nucleotides, the CDR3 is TGTGCCAGCAGTGAATATATACTAGCGGGGGGATCCGGGGAGCTGTTTTTT. Amino acids: CASSEYILAGGSGELFF.

J is TRBJ2-5 and V is TRBV5-1; tentative D call: TRBD1 (6 bases). CDR3 length equals 14 residues. The V gene lost 4 bases and the J gene lost 3 bases, with 13 bases spanning the gap. The germline V gene has CDR1 SGHRS and CDR2 YFSETQ. CDR3 in DNA: TGCGCCAGCAGCCTATTATCAGGGGAAGAGACCCAGTACTTC. Its protein product is CASSLLSGEETQYF.

The chain links TRBV7-2 to TRBJ2-2; 9 nucleotides line up with TRBD2. The trim removed 1 base at V and 0 bases at J, leaving 3 bases unmatched. The germline V gene encodes CDR1 SGHTA and CDR2 FQGNSA. CDR3 length: 17 amino acids. CDR3 in DNA: TGTGCCAGCAGCTTAGGAGCGGGAGGACCGAACACCGGGGAGCTGTTTTTT. It yields the protein CASSLGAGGPNTGELFF.

The rearrangement uses TRBV18 and TRBJ2-1; possible D gene TRBD2, 6 bases. CDR3 length: 15 residues. V lost 2 bases to trimming and J lost 8 bases, with 16 bases between them. Per the germline V gene, CDR1 is KGHSH and CDR2 is LQKENI. The CDR3 DNA reads TGTGCCAGCTCACCAACCAGGCGGGACGTCCATGAGCAGTTCTTC. This sequence encodes CASSPTRRDVHEQFF.

V and J are TRBV7-3 and TRBJ2-3, with D possibly being TRBD2 (6 bases). V lost 5 bases and J lost 5, with 14 bases in between. The CDR3 consists of 14 residues. Germline V gene data show CDR1 as SGHTA and CDR2 as FQGTGA. CDR3 sequence (DNA): TGTGCCAGCAGCCCCCGCGGGGCTGGAGATACGCAGTATTTT. This sequence encodes CASSPRGAGDTQYF. Together with reference TRBV7-3 and TRBJ2-3, the CDR3 gives the full variable domain: GAGVSQTPSNKVTEKGKYVELRCDPISGHTALYWYRQSLGQGPEFLIYFQGTGAADDSGLPNDRFFAVRPEGSVSTLKIQRTERGDSAVYLCASSPRGAGDTQYFGPGTRLTVL.

The chain carries TRBV2 and TRBJ2-5; maybe TRBD2 (5 bases). CDR3 size: 14 residues. V lost 5 bases, J lost 7 bases, and 17 bases lay in between. Per the germline V gene, CDR1 is SNHLY and CDR2 is FYNNEI. CDR3 DNA sequence: TGTGCCAGCAGTCCACGACGGGATATCGGGACCCAGTACTTC. It codes for CASSPRRDIGTQYF.

This clone was counted only a few times. CDR3: CASSLQQGSIQYF. The CDR3 nucleotides read TGTGCCAGCAGTTTGCAACAGGGGAGCATTCAGTACTTC. V gene TRBV12-3 or TRBV12-4 combines with J gene TRBJ2-4; 7 bases agree with TRBD1. Trimming took 3 bases from V and 9 from J; bases not matched to a gene: 5. There are 13 residues in the CDR3.